This T cell receptor (beta chain) was recorded in a study of blood T cell repertoires in COVID-19. Study summary: Acute and convalescent COVID-19 specimens originated in the United States, Italy and Spain. Sample material is recorded as cDNA or gDNA derived from T cells, B-cell-depleted T cells, or PBMCs.

Authors' processing steps: Estimated nucleated cell counts came from reference gene primer amplification. Generated by immunoSEQ multiplex PCR, the TCRdb table keeps only in-frame clones and is missing some. V, J and clone size reflect that table, while D and trimming were determined from the DNA. The table records roughly 80,000 clones, approximately 89% of them present only once. This receptor was identified in an elderly woman with acute or convalescent COVID-19. The sequenced material came from peripheral blood.

The CDR3 region has the DNA TGTGCCAGCAGTTACTCGAGGGCCTACGAGCAGTACTTC. This translates into CASSYSRAYEQYF. The chain links TRBV6-2 or TRBV6-3 to TRBJ2-7; possibly TRBD2 for D (5 bases). Germline V CDR1 and CDR2: MNHEY, SVGEGT. The CDR3 totals 13 residues. V lost 0 bases to trimming and J lost 2 bases, with 5 bases between them.